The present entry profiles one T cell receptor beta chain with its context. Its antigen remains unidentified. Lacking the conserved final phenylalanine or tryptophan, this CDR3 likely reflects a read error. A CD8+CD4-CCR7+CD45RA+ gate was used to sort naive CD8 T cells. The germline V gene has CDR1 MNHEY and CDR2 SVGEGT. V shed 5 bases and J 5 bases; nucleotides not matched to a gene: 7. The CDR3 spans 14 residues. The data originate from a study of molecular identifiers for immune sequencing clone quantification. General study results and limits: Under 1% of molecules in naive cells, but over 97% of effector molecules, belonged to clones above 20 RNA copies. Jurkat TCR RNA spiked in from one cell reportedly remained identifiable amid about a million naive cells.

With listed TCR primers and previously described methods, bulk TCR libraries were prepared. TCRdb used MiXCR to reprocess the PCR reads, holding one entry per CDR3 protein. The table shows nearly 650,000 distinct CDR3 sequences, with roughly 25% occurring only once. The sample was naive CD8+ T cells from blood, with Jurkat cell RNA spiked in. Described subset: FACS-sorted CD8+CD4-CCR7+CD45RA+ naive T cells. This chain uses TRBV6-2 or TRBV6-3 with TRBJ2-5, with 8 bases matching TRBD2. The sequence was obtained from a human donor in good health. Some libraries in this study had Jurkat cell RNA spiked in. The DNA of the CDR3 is TGTGCCAGCAGTCCGGGACTAGTTCGGGAGACCCAGTACTAC. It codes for CASSPGLVRETQYY.